The present TCR beta chain was sequenced within a study of Ad26.COV2.S vaccination and SARS-CoV-2 variants. Study as a whole: Donor allocation was to the COV1001 Ad26.COV2.S trial arm.

The germline V gene encodes CDR1 SGDLS and CDR2 YYNGEE. The length of the CDR3 is 17 residues. Trimming left V 0 bases short and J 0 bases short, with 13 bases between. Sequencing used immunoSEQ multiplex PCR; TCRdb keeps in-frame clones, though not all of them. Among some 520,000 clones listed, around nine tenths were seen once. A remark on this clone: Its cognate antigen is unknown.

The study, taken as a whole, reports: People who got the vaccine or the placebo had similar non-spike TCR breadth.

The treatment was: roughly 19 received Ad26.COV2.S at low or high dose, single or two shots; 5 received placebo; per-sample allocation not given. The investigators took samples on day 63 after the first vaccine or placebo injection. This sequence originates from a person aged 18-60 years who received the Ad26.COV2.S COVID-19 vaccine or a placebo. Sequencing was performed on peripheral blood, taken in a trial of Ad26.COV2.S vaccine versus placebo. The chain couples TRBV9 to TRBJ1-3, with a weak D call TRBD1 (6 bases). The CDR3 here is CASSVATGGRSGNTIYF. The DNA for the CDR3 is TGTGCCAGCAGCGTAGCGACTGGGGGGCGCTCTGGAAACACCATATATTTT.